The present T cell receptor (beta chain) was sequenced within a study of PD-1 blockade in classical Hodgkin lymphoma (dated by TCRdb to 2020 to 2021). General notes on the study: Nivolumab dosing was 3 mg/kg intravenously every 2 weeks, continuing until either disease progression or unacceptable toxicity. The study used TCR beta sequencing and CyTOF to define a peripheral blood immune signature of response to PD-1 blockade in classical Hodgkin lymphoma. Summary of the overall study and its limitations: A significant rise by C4D1 was seen in CD4+ but not CD8+ TCR diversity (p=0.0027 vs p=0.16), with the rise being most apparent in complete responders (p=0.02). Baseline diversity similar to that of newly diagnosed patients was observed in trial patients achieving complete response, whereas significantly lower diversity was observed in partial responders and progressors. Baseline TCR diversity was reported to be lower in newly diagnosed patients than in healthy donors, and even lower in relapsed/refractory patients. Lower diversity was seen in patients whose nivolumab began less than 1 year after ASCT, and these patients were left out of later analyses so that immune reconstitution would not confound the results. Only a single clinical trial cohort was studied, and what caused the repertoire differences, possibly disease activity or prior therapy, remained undefined.

Reading the germline V gene (reference sequence) gives CDR1 SEHNR and CDR2 FQNEAQ. V sheds 1 base and J sheds 4 bases, leaving 14 bases between their ends. The CDR3 spans 16 residues, from the cysteine through the phenylalanine. The DNA shown is the 48-base CDR3, in frame from base 1. The Qiagen DNeasy kit was used to extract genomic DNA from unsorted PBMCs and from the negatively selected CD4+ and CD8+ fractions. TCR beta CDR3 regions were subjected to amplification by immunoSEQ multiplex PCR with primers that anneal to V and J segments. A synthetic immune receptor repertoire was used to minimize amplification bias, and any remaining bias was removed computationally after sequencing. The study's processing was this. Repertoire diversity was quantified as the Shannon entropy index using custom Python scripts. The unsorted, CD4+ and CD8+ repertoires were each analyzed separately, with the exception of combined analyses, where CD4+ and CD8+ sequences were merged in silico. A clone counted as expanded when the clone's frequency after treatment rose at least 2-fold relative to C1D1, and clones undetected at baseline were given a pseudocount of 0.5. Singleton clones were defined as clones with 0 or 1 copy at C1D1, and non-singleton clones were defined as clones with 2 or more copies. Clones expanded in unsorted samples were labelled as CD4+, CD8+ or unknown by matching protein sequences in sorted samples from the same patient. Wilcoxon tests on paired samples were used to test changes in diversity from C1D1 to C4D1. In TCRdb, the immuneACCESS table is reduced to in-frame sequences with V and J assigned. These tables do not hold every clone; where another copy was compared, an unresolved V gene accounts for under half, and the others remain unexplained. Clone size and the V and J calls come from that table; the DNA yielded D and trimming. This sample comprises 70,000 or so clones, over 70% of them detected only once. Approximately 9% of the sample belongs to the ten largest clones.

About this clone: Its antigen is unknown. Base quality data are lacking; no much larger clone is found one base away.

What this sample's time point label stands for: cycle 2 day 1 (C2D1) of nivolumab. Every trial patient had relapsed after autologous stem cell transplantation, and cohorts A, B and C differed in prior brentuximab vedotin exposure. The trial cohort comprised 60 or so patients with relapsed/refractory classical Hodgkin lymphoma whose best overall responses were complete response, partial response or progressive disease. Trial patients were treated with single-agent nivolumab in the multi-cohort phase II CheckMate 205 trial. An independent review committee assessed best overall response using the 2007 International Working Group response criteria. Trial PBMCs were collected immediately before nivolumab initiation (C1D1) and during therapy at cycle 2 day 1 and cycle 4 day 1. After peripheral blood was drawn into 8 mL Vacutainer Cell Preparation Tubes, PBMCs were isolated by centrifugation and then cryopreserved.

The chain links TRBV7-9 with TRBJ1-3, with the D gene too uncertain to name. This clonotype was sampled from a human donor with classical Hodgkin lymphoma. The sample was peripheral blood mononuclear cells (PBMCs), taken before the second cycle of nivolumab. The DNA is as follows: TGTGCCAGCAGCTTAGGACCCCAAAGGTCCGGAAACACCATATATTTT. This codes for CASSLGPQRSGNTIYF.